One sample yielded the 4 T cell receptor beta chains listed below, sequenced in a study of T cell clones after liver transplantation. Using immunoSEQ multiplex PCR, the repertoire was profiled, and TCRdb retains in-frame clones only, with some absent. Seen here are more than 95,000 clones, around 80% observed once, and the top ten hold approximately 3%. The input for sequencing was CD4+ T cells from blood, taken approximately 4 years after liver transplant. The receptors stem from a human patient who received a liver transplant. Some T cells may be graft donor cells.

The chain joins TRBV7-8 to TRBJ2-4, with a possible D match to TRBD2 (6 bases). V was trimmed by 1 base and J by 1 base, leaving 20 bases between them. CDR3 length: 19 amino acids. Germline V gene lookup returns CDR1 SGHVS and CDR2 FQNEAQ. The CDR3 coding sequence is TGTGCCAGCAGCTTAGATGCCCCATCCGCGGGAAAGGCCAAAAACATTCAGTACTTC. It yields the protein CASSLDAPSAGKAKNIQYF.

The chain carries TRBV19 and TRBJ2-7; no clear D gene. The germline V and J ends were trimmed by 1 base and 0 bases, with 16 bases remaining between them. This CDR3 contains 17 residues. Germline V lookup: CDR1 LNHDA, CDR2 SQIVND (reference sequence). CDR3 in amino acids: CASSIVPTQTSSYEQYF. CDR3 nucleotides: TGTGCCAGTAGTATAGTCCCGACACAGACCAGCTCCTACGAGCAGTACTTC.

The chain uses TRBV14 and TRBJ2-5; TRBD1 matches at 7 bases. This CDR3 comprises 15 residues. The germline V gene has CDR1 SGHDN and CDR2 FVKESK. V shed 2 bases, J shed 6 bases, and the junction held 9 bases outside the gene matches. CDR3 DNA: TGTGCCAGCAGCCAATCATTCGGCAGGGGGAAGACCCAGTACTTC. It is translated as CASSQSFGRGKTQYF.

The chain couples TRBV27 to TRBJ1-5; TRBD1 agrees at 8 bases. Germline V CDR1 and CDR2: MNHEY, SMNVEV (reference sequence). V lost 5 bases and J lost 2; bases outside the gene matches: 8. The CDR3 is 16 residues long. Written as DNA, the CDR3 is TGTGCCAGCAGTCCGTACGACAGGGGCCGCAATCAGCCCCAGCATTTT. Translation gives CASSPYDRGRNQPQHF.